These 2 T cell receptor beta chains were all obtained from the same sample, sequenced in a study of radiation and T cells in renal cell carcinoma. The table came from immunoSEQ multiplex PCR; TCRdb's copy has only in-frame clones and leaves some out. This table holds approximately 49,000 clones, about 80% found once. As to time point: blood 2 weeks post-SBRT. The treatment: 15 Gy SBRT to primary tumor, nephrectomy 4 weeks later. This specimen consisted of blood, obtained from a patient whose treatment included radiotherapy and nephrectomy. These receptors were collected from a woman aged 65 to 85 with renal cell carcinoma.

The V call is TRBV5-6, the J call TRBJ2-1; no firm D call. CDR1 and CDR2 (germline): SGHDT, YYEEEE. CDR3 length equals 12 residues. The V and J ends lost 1 base and 8 bases respectively, with 7 bases between them. The CDR3 here is CASSLIGDEQFF. The CDR3 region has the DNA TGTGCCAGCAGCTTGATCGGTGATGAGCAGTTCTTC.

As concerns this clone: At one of its ends the junction is not consistent with the germline gene, which may arise from a read error. The rearrangement uses TRBV7-9 and TRBJ2-1; 9 bases are a match to TRBD1. Per the germline V gene, CDR1 is SEHNR and CDR2 is FQNEAQ (reference sequence). This CDR3 has 11 amino acids. CDR3 in DNA: TGTGCCAGCAGCGACCGGGACAGGGCGCTCTTC. It codes for CASSDRDRALF.